The rows below give T cell receptor beta chains drawn from one sample of a study of T cell responses to AZD1222 COVID-19 vaccine. TCRdb's copy holds only in-frame clones and misses some; the assay was immunoSEQ multiplex PCR. The table includes about 120,000 clones, 88% detected once. Specimen: peripheral blood, collected on day 0 of AZD1222 vaccination. The receptor set was obtained from an adult in good health. Both conserved end residues are part of each CDR3. Each record gives: D gene, J gene, V gene, CDR3 length, CDR3 DNA, CDR3 protein. A D gene is named only where the DNA matches it firmly.

d_call: .
j_call: TRBJ1-3
v_call: TRBV18
cdr3_length: 18
cdr3_nt: TGTGCCAGCTCACCACTACTTGGGACGGATCCATCTGGAAACACCATATATTTT
cdr3_aa: CASSPLLGTDPSGNTIYF

d_call: .
j_call: TRBJ1-1
v_call: TRBV6-2/TRBV6-3
cdr3_length: 14
cdr3_nt: TGTGCCAGCAGTTCCTCGATAATGAACACTGAAGCTTTCTTT
cdr3_aa: CASSSSIMNTEAFF

d_call: .
j_call: TRBJ2-5
v_call: TRBV9
cdr3_length: 14
cdr3_nt: TGTGCCAGCAGCCCGCCAGGTGTTCAAGAGACCCAGTACTTC
cdr3_aa: CASSPPGVQETQYF

d_call: .
j_call: TRBJ1-1
v_call: TRBV2
cdr3_length: 13
cdr3_nt: TGTGCCAGCAGAGAGGACAAGAACACTGAAGCTTTCTTT
cdr3_aa: CASREDKNTEAFF

d_call: TRBD1
j_call: TRBJ2-3
v_call: TRBV5-1
cdr3_length: 13
cdr3_nt: TGCACTTCCAACAGGGGCGGTGCAGATACGCAGTATTTT
cdr3_aa: CTSNRGGADTQYF

d_call: TRBD2
j_call: TRBJ2-1
v_call: TRBV3-1/TRBV3-2
cdr3_length: 15
cdr3_nt: TGTGCCAGCAGCCAGACTAGCGGGATCTACAATGAGCAGTTCTTC
cdr3_aa: CASSQTSGIYNEQFF

d_call: .
j_call: TRBJ2-7
v_call: TRBV7-9
cdr3_length: 13
cdr3_nt: TGTGCCAGCAGCTGGGGAGCGGCCTACGAGCAGTACTTC
cdr3_aa: CASSWGAAYEQYF

d_call: TRBD2
j_call: TRBJ2-7
v_call: TRBV7-2
cdr3_length: 15
cdr3_nt: TGTGCCAGCAGCTTAAGTGGGGCGGGGGTCTACGAGCAGTACTTC
cdr3_aa: CASSLSGAGVYEQYF

d_call: TRBD1
j_call: TRBJ1-2
v_call: TRBV5-8
cdr3_length: 14
cdr3_nt: TGTGCCAGCAGCCGACGGGGACAGAACTATGGCTACACCTTC
cdr3_aa: CASSRRGQNYGYTF

d_call: TRBD2
j_call: TRBJ2-7
v_call: TRBV6-2/TRBV6-3
cdr3_length: 15
cdr3_nt: TGTGCCAGCAGTTATCAAAGGACTAGAGTGTACGAGCAGTACTTC
cdr3_aa: CASSYQRTRVYEQYF

d_call: TRBD1
j_call: TRBJ2-2
v_call: TRBV14
cdr3_length: 17
cdr3_nt: TGTGCCAGCAGCCAAACAAAGACAGGGCGGAACACCGGGGAGCTGTTTTTT
cdr3_aa: CASSQTKTGRNTGELFF

d_call: TRBD2
j_call: TRBJ2-1
v_call: TRBV2
cdr3_length: 14
cdr3_nt: TGTGCCAGCGGTGGTAGCGGGAGGGTCAATGAGCAGTTCTTC
cdr3_aa: CASGGSGRVNEQFF

d_call: TRBD1
j_call: TRBJ1-1
v_call: TRBV18
cdr3_length: 14
cdr3_nt: TGTGCCAGCTCCCCAGGGGGAATGAACACTGAAGCTTTCTTT
cdr3_aa: CASSPGGMNTEAFF

d_call: TRBD1
j_call: TRBJ2-5
v_call: TRBV12-3/TRBV12-4
cdr3_length: 13
cdr3_nt: TGTGCCAGCAGGAAGACAGGGACAGAGACCCAGTACTTC
cdr3_aa: CASRKTGTETQYF